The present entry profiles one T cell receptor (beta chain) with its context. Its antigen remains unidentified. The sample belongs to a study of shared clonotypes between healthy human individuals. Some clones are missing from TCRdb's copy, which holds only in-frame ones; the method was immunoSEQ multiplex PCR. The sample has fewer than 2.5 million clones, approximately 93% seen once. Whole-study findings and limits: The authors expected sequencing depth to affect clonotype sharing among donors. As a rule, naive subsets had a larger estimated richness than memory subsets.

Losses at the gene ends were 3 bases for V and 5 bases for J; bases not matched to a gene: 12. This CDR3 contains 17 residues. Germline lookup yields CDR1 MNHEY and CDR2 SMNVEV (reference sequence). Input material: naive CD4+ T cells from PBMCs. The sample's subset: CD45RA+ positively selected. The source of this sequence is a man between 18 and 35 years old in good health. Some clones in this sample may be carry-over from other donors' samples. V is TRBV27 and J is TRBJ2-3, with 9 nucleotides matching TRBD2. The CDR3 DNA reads TGTGCCAGCAGTTTCCATAGTAGCGGGAGTGGGGGAGATACGCAGTATTTT. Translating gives CASSFHSSGSGGDTQYF.